These T cell receptor beta chains were read from a single sample in a study of graft-versus-host responses after intestinal transplantation. Assay: immunoSEQ multiplex PCR; the TCRdb copy retains only in-frame clones and omits some. The table includes approximately 86,000 clones, about nine tenths detected once. Their antigens are not known. The sample was unstimulated CD4+ T cells sorted from spleen or lymph node cells, taken before intestinal transplant. The receptors derive from a human donor who received an intestinal transplant. CDR3s include the opening cysteine and the closing phenylalanine or tryptophan. The D gene is left open where the match is weak. The size of a clone is reported for some rows only, either as once, few or many, or as a class for expanded clones.

clone_size d_call j_call v_call cdr3_nt cdr3_aa
- - TRBJ1-5 TRBV18 TGTGCCAGCTCACAAGAAGCAAGCAATCAGCCCCAGCATTTT CASSQEASNQPQHF
- - TRBJ1-1 TRBV5-5 TGTGCCAGCAGCTTTGACGGGGTAACTGAAGCTTTCTTT CASSFDGVTEAFF
- - TRBJ1-1 TRBV10-1 TGCGCCAGCAGTGAGTCTTCAGCGCATGAAGCTTTCTTT CASSESSAHEAFF
- - TRBJ1-3 TRBV15 TGTGCCACCAGCAGAGATCAGGCTGGAAACACCATATATTTT CATSRDQAGNTIYF
- TRBD1 TRBJ1-4 TRBV29-1 TGCAGCGCCACAGGGACAGGGGATGAAAAACTGTTTTTT CSATGTGDEKLFF
- - TRBJ2-3 TRBV7-9 TGTGCCAGCAGCTTTCTAGCGCCAAGCACAGATACGCAGTATTTT CASSFLAPSTDTQYF
- TRBD1 TRBJ1-1 TRBV6-1 TGTGCCAGCAGTGAAAACAGGGGAATCACTGAAGCTTTCTTT CASSENRGITEAFF
- - TRBJ2-7 TRBV7-2 TGTGCCAGCAGCTTAGGGGCAGGGAACGAGCAGTACTTC CASSLGAGNEQYF
- TRBD1 TRBJ1-1 TRBV7-2 TGTGCCAGCAGCTCACAGGGGGCGGAAACTGAAGCTTTCTTT CASSSQGAETEAFF
- - TRBJ1-3 TRBV2 TGTGCCAGCAGCTTGGGCAGCTCTGGAAACACCATATATTTT CASSLGSSGNTIYF
- - TRBJ1-2 TRBV30 TGTGCCTGGAGTGTACGGCTAAGAGGGAACTATGGCTACACCTTC CAWSVRLRGNYGYTF
- - TRBJ2-5 TRBV7-8 TGTGCCAGCAGCTTAGTAACTCTGACGATCACCTCGGGTAAAGAGACCCAGTACTTC CASSLVTLTITSGKETQYF
- - TRBJ1-2 TRBV19 TGTGCCAGTAGCCCTGACAGTGACTATGGCTACACCTTC CASSPDSDYGYTF
- TRBD1 TRBJ2-2 TRBV7-9 TGTGCCAGCCGTGGACAGGGGCCGTACTACACGAACACCGGGGAGCTGTTTTTT CASRGQGPYYTNTGELFF
- - TRBJ2-3 TRBV7-9 TGTGCCAGCAGCTTAGGTTCGGGTCTCCCTAGCACAGATACGCAGTATTTT CASSLGSGLPSTDTQYF
- TRBD1 TRBJ1-2 TRBV7-8 TGTGCCAGCAGCTTATACGTAGACAGGGACTCTAACTATGGCTACACCTTC CASSLYVDRDSNYGYTF
- - TRBJ2-1 TRBV7-2 TGTGCCAGCAGCTTACGACAGGCCTACAATGAGCAGTTCTTC CASSLRQAYNEQFF
- - TRBJ1-3 TRBV6-1 TGTGCCAGCAGTGACGCGGGCAGGCACTGTACATTT CASSDAGRHCTF
- - TRBJ1-1 TRBV19 TGTGCCAGAGGGACTGGAAGCTTTCTTGAAGCTTTCTTT CARGTGSFLEAFF
- - TRBJ2-3 TRBV5-4 TGTGCCAGCAGCTCCTCTAGCACAGATACGCAGTATTTT CASSSSSTDTQYF
- TRBD1 TRBJ1-1 TRBV5-1 TGCGCCAGCAGCGTTGGGACAGAGAACACTGAAGCTTTCTTT CASSVGTENTEAFF
- - TRBJ1-6 TRBV19 TGTGCCAGTCGAAAGAGACAGCTTTGGAATTCACCCCTCCACTTT CASRKRQLWNSPLHF
- TRBD1 TRBJ2-1 TRBV14 TGTGCCAGCAGCCAAGATTTGGCAGGGGGTTCCAGAGGGCAGTTCTTC CASSQDLAGGSRGQFF
- TRBD2 TRBJ2-7 TRBV5-1 TGCGCCAGCAGCTTGGTTCTAGCGGGGGGCCAAGTGGAGCAGTACTTC CASSLVLAGGQVEQYF
few TRBD1 TRBJ1-1 TRBV19 TGTGCCAGTAGAAGAACAGGGGGAGAAGCTTTCTTT CASRRTGGEAFF
few TRBD1 TRBJ2-2 TRBV6-6 TGTGCCAGCAGTCGACAGGGAGACACCGGGGAGCTGTTTTTT CASSRQGDTGELFF
once - TRBJ2-7 TRBV5-1 TGCGCCAGCAGCGCTTCCGGGTCCACGGTGGTGGAGCAGTACTTC CASSASGSTVVEQYF
- TRBD1 TRBJ1-3 TRBV7-2 TGTGCCAGCAGTCCCGGAATCAGGGGGTTCGCAAACACCATATATTTT CASSPGIRGFANTIYF
once - TRBJ1-2 TRBV7-9 TGTGCCAGCAGCTTAGACGGGAGGGGAATCAACTATGGCTACACCTTC CASSLDGRGINYGYTF
- - TRBJ2-1 TRBV4-3 TGCGCCAGCAGGGACACCCGGGGGAGCTCCTACAATGAGCAGTTCTTC CASRDTRGSSYNEQFF
- - TRBJ1-2 TRBV7-9 TGTGCCAGCAGCCGAACTACAGGGTCCGTCGATGGCTACACCTTC CASSRTTGSVDGYTF
- - TRBJ2-1 TRBV21-1 TGTGCCAGCAGCAAATATAGCAGTTCGGGGAGGCAGTTCTTC CASSKYSSSGRQFF
- TRBD1 TRBJ2-3 TRBV5-4 TGTGCCAGCAGCACCCAGGGGGCAATAGTCACAGATACGCAGTATTTT CASSTQGAIVTDTQYF
- TRBD1 TRBJ2-4 TRBV9 TGTGCCAGCAGCCAGGGGGACAGGGGTACGATGTACTTC CASSQGDRGTMYF
few - TRBJ1-6 TRBV4-3 TGCGCCAGCAGCCAAGGTAGAACGCCGATGGATTCACCCCTCCACTTT CASSQGRTPMDSPLHF
- TRBD1 TRBJ2-5 TRBV5-1 TGCGCCAGCAGCCCGGTGCCGGGACAGGGAGAGACCCAGTACTTC CASSPVPGQGETQYF
- TRBD1 TRBJ1-1 TRBV11-2 TGTGCCAGCAGCTCCACGACAGGGGGAAGGACTGAAGCTTTCTTT CASSSTTGGRTEAFF
- TRBD1 TRBJ1-2 TRBV30 TGTGCCTGCGATCCGGGACAGGGACTTCGAGGTGGCTACACCTTC CACDPGQGLRGGYTF
- TRBD2 TRBJ2-2 TRBV9 TGTGCCAGCAGCGTAGGGGGGGGTGAGAACACCGGGGAGCTGTTTTTT CASSVGGGENTGELFF
- - TRBJ2-5 TRBV7-2 TGTGCCAGCAGCCCATCCAGCGGGTGGGGAGAGACCCAGTACTTC CASSPSSGWGETQYF
- - TRBJ2-6 TRBV9 TGTGCCAGCAGCTTCAGTGCTAGCTCTGGGGCCAACGTCCTGACTTTC CASSFSASSGANVLTF
once - TRBJ2-1 TRBV7-2 TGTGCCAGCAGCCTGCGACAGGCCACTTACAATGAGCAGTTCTTC CASSLRQATYNEQFF
- TRBD1 TRBJ2-1 TRBV7-9 TGTGCCAGCAGCTTTTCGACAGGGAGCTCCTACAATGAGCAGTTCTTC CASSFSTGSSYNEQFF
- - TRBJ2-5 TRBV6-6 TGTGCCTGTGAGGGTCCACTCCCGGGGACCCAGTACTTC CACEGPLPGTQYF